This T cell receptor beta chain comes out of a study of cytomegalovirus exposure and HLA in healthy donors. Study-level background: The 500 to 750 first-cohort repertoires and the 95 to 150 validation repertoires shared the same platform, a later analysis reported. Study conclusions and caveats: Among the CMV-associated chains, three were confirmed in vitro as specific for CMV antigens.

Method: immunoSEQ multiplex PCR; TCRdb's copy keeps in-frame clones and lacks some. The table records over 200,000 clones, around 88% of them present only once. Regarding this clone: Antigen specificity is unknown.

This CDR3 comprises 15 residues. V lost 2 bases, J lost 7 bases, and 17 bases lay in between. Germline V CDR1 and CDR2: SGHDT, YYEEEE. The rearrangement joins TRBV5-6 to TRBJ2-3; D possibly corresponds to TRBD1 (5 bases). The specimen was PBMCs. The receptor's source is a woman younger than 35 in good health and CMV-seronegative. CDR3 sequence reads: CASSFDPGFVYTQYF. Here the CDR3 DNA reads TGTGCCAGCAGCTTTGATCCAGGGTTTGTTTATACGCAGTATTTT.